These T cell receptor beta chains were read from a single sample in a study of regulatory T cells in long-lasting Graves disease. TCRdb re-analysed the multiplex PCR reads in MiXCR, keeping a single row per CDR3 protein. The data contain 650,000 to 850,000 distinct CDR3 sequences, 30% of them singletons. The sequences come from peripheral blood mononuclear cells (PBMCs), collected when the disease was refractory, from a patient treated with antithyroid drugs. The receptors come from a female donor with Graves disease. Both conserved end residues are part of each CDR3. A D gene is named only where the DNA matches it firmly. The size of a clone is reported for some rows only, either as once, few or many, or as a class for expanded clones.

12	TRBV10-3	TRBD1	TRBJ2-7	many	CAISPNRGEQYF	TGTGCCATCAGTCCAAACAGGGGCGAGCAGTACTTC
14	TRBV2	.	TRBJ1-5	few	CASRAGISNQPQHF	TGTGCCAGCAGAGCAGGCATTAGCAATCAGCCCCAGCATTTT
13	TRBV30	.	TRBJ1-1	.	CANRGDGDTEAFF	TGTGCCAACCGGGGGGATGGTGACACTGAAGCTTTCTTT
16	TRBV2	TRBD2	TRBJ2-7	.	CASIRDPGTSDSEQYF	TGTGCCAGCATCAGGGACCCCGGGACTAGCGATAGCGAGCAGTACTTC
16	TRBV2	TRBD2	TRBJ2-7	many	CASSDYASGYSYEQYF	TGTGCCAGCAGTGATTACGCTAGCGGGTATTCCTACGAGCAGTACTTC
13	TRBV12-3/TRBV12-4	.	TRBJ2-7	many	CASSFGQTIEQYF	TGTGCCAGCAGTTTTGGACAGACGATAGAGCAGTACTTC
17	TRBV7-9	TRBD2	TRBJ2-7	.	CASSLEVSAGGDYEQYF	TGTGCCAGCAGCTTAGAGGTGTCGGCGGGGGGGGACTACGAGCAGTACTTC
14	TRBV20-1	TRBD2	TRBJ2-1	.	CSATLAGGIAEQFF	TGCAGTGCAACCTTAGCGGGAGGGATCGCTGAGCAGTTCTTC
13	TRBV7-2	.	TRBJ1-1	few	CASSSFMNTEAFF	TGTGCCAGCAGCTCTTTCATGAACACTGAAGCTTTCTTT
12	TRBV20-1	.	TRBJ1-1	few	CSASWGGTEAFF	TGCAGTGCTAGTTGGGGGGGAACTGAAGCTTTCTTT
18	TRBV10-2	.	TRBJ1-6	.	CASNSQGILTGSRSPLHF	TGCGCCAGCAATAGCCAGGGAATACTCACCGGGAGTCGGTCACCCCTCCACTTT
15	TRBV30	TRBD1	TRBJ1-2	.	CAWSVQFRTGDGYTF	TGTGCCTGGAGTGTACAATTTAGGACAGGGGACGGCTACACCTTC
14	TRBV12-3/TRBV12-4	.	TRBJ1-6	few	CASSLIQSHSPLHF	TGTGCCAGCAGTTTAATCCAGTCCCATTCACCCCTCCACTTT
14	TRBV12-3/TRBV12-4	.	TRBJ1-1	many	CASRVSGSGTEAFF	TGTGCCAGCAGGGTAAGCGGGTCGGGCACTGAAGCTTTCTTT
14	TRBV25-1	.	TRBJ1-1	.	CASSHDRLGTEAFF	TGTGCCAGCAGTCACGACAGGTTGGGCACTGAAGCTTTCTTT
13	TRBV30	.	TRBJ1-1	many	CAWNEFVNTEAFF	TGTGCCTGGAACGAGTTCGTTAACACTGAAGCTTTCTTT
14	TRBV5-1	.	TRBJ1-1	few	CASSLQDGAREAFF	TGCGCCAGCAGCTTGCAGGACGGTGCCCGTGAAGCTTTCTTT
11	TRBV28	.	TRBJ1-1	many	CASSYYGEAFF	TGTGCCAGCAGTTATTACGGGGAAGCTTTCTTT
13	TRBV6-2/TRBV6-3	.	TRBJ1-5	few	CACQGVSNQPQHF	TGTGCCTGTCAAGGCGTTAGCAATCAGCCCCAGCATTTT
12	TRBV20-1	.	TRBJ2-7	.	CSASSLRNEQYF	TGCAGTGCTAGCTCCCTTCGGAACGAGCAGTACTTC
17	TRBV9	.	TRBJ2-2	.	CASSVPSRDLNTGELFF	TGTGCCAGCAGCGTCCCCTCTCGGGACCTAAACACCGGGGAGCTGTTTTTT
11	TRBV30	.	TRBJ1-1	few	CAWSPDREAFF	TGTGCCTGGAGTCCCGACAGGGAAGCTTTCTTT